This T cell receptor (beta chain) was found in a study of lymphopenia after photon versus proton radiotherapy (dated 2019 in TCRdb). With regard to the full study: Photon and proton radiation therapy were compared by the study for their immunological effects in patients with gastrointestinal tumors who developed high-grade lymphopenia. A cohort of around 20 patients with gastrointestinal tumors who received either photon or proton therapy and subsequently developed lymphopenia was included. The goal of the study was to describe how the two radiation modalities differ in their effects on the immune system.

Library method: the immunoSEQ multiplex PCR assay. Deep sequencing of rearranged TCR beta loci, alongside multiparametric flow cytometry, was used to profile T cell repertoires. This immuneACCESS table, as held by TCRdb, lists in-frame sequences with V and J called but not all clones. Of the missing ones, under half trace to an unresolved V gene in checked studies; the others have no known cause. In all, the sample holds 28,000 or so clones, and more than 80% of those were seen once. In total, the top ten clones hold around 5.2% of the sample. Taken from the germline V gene (reference sequence), the CDR1 and CDR2 loops are SGHNT and YYREEE. Relative to germline, V is 0 bases shorter and J is 2 bases shorter, with 12 bases between their ends. Including cysteine and phenylalanine, the CDR3 has 15 amino acids. Here the CDR3 DNA is all that survives: 45 bases in frame from base 1. Study-wide findings and limitations: During treatment, patients who received photon therapy lost naive T cells and TCR diversity and gained effector/memory populations, whereas patients who received proton therapy remained relatively stable. Across the cohort, a larger post-nadir drop in TCR diversity was inversely correlated with overall survival time among patients who died. The authors looked at the survival association only in patients who died, and they framed better survival with proton therapy as a possibility rather than a demonstrated result. After the lymphocyte count nadir, repertoires from photon-treated patients showed oligoclonal expansion, particularly of CD8+ Temra cells, and this expansion drove the decline in diversity.

Notes on this clone: What this receptor recognizes is not known. Base quality data are lacking; no much larger clone is found one base away.

The receptor was isolated from a young man with gastric cancer. Recombination connected TRBV5-4 to TRBJ2-7; the D region possibly corresponds to TRBD2 (5 bases align). Sequencing used peripheral blood, obtained from a patient treated with photon-based radiotherapy. The CDR3 reads CASSLEIATTYEQYF. The base sequence is TGTGCCAGCAGCTTGGAAATAGCGACTACCTACGAGCAGTACTTC.